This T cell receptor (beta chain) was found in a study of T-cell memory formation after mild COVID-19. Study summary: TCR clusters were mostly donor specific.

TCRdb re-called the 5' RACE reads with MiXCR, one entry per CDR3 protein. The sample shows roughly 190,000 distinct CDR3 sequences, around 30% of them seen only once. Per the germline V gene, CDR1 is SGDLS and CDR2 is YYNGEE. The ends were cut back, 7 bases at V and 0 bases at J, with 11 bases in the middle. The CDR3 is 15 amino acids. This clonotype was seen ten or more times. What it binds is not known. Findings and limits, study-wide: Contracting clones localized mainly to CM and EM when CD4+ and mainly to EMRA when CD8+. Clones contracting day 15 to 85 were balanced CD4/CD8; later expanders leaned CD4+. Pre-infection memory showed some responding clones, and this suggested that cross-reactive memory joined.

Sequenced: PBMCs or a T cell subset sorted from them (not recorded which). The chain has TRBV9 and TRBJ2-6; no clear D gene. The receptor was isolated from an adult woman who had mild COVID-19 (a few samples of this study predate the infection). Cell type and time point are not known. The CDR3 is CASSLLGSGANVLTF. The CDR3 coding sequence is TGTGCCAGCTCTCTTCTAGGCTCTGGGGCCAACGTCCTGACTTTC.